This TCR beta chain was profiled in a study of T cell repertoires in cytomegalovirus infection. TCRdb fed the reads into MiXCR, producing one record per CDR3 protein. Of under 800,000 distinct CDR3 sequences detected, less than 25% appear once; the ten largest clones hold less than 9.5%. On this clonotype: Antigen specificity is unknown.

Study findings and constraints: HLA-C-restricted CMV clonotypes gave the most frequent clonotype in two of eight donors.

Trimming shortened V by 5 bases and J by 5 bases, and 26 bases separated the two germline ends. Germline CDR1 and CDR2: SEHNR and FQNEAQ (reference sequence). This CDR3 is built from 18 residues. The origin of this receptor is a human donor in good health (CMV status not recorded). Some clones in this sample may be carry-over from other donors' samples. This chain joins TRBV7-9 and TRBJ2-3, with a weak D call TRBD2 (6 bases). Sequencing was done on a sample of CD8+ T cells from PBMCs. The CDR3 DNA sequence: TGTGCCAGCAGCCAGACTCGCGGGGACGCCGGATCCGGAGATACGCAGTATTTT. As protein: CASSQTRGDAGSGDTQYF.